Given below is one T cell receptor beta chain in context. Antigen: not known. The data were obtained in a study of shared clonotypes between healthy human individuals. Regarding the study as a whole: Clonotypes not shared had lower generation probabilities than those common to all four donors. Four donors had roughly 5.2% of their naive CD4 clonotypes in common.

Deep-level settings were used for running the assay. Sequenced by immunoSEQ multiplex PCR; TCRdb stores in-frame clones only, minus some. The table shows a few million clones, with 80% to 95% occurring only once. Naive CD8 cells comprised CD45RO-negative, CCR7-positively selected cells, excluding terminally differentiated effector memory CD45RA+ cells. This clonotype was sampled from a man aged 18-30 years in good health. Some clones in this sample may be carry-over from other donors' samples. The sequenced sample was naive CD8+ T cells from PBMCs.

CDR3 DNA: TGTGCCAGCAGTGTTCCCCGACATAGCAATCAGCCCCAGCATTTT. It encodes CASSVPRHSNQPQHF. This chain links TRBV6-1 with TRBJ1-5; D gene ambiguous. CDR3 length: 15 residues. The germline gives CDR1 MNHNS, CDR2 SASEGT. The V end lost 4 bases, the J end lost 0 bases, and 10 bases lay between the germline ends.